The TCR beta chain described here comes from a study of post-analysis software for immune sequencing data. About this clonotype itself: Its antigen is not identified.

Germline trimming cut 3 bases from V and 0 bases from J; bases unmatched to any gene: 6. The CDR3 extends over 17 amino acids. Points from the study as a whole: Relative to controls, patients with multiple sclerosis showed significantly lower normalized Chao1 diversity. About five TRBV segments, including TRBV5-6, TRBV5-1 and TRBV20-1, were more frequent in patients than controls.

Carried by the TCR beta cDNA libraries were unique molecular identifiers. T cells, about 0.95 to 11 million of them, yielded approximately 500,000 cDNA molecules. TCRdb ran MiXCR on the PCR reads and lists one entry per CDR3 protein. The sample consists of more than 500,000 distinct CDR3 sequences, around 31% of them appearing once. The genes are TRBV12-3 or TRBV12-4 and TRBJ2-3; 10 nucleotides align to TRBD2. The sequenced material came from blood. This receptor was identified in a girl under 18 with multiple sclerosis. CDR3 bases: TGTGCCAGCAGTTTCCTAGCGGGGGCGACTAGCACAGATACGCAGTATTTT. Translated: CASSFLAGATSTDTQYF.